The rows below give T cell receptor beta chains drawn from one sample of a study of CD8+CD57+ T cells in acquired aplastic anemia. TCRdb re-called the reads through MiXCR, storing one row per CDR3 protein. In the table there are 100,000 to 150,000 distinct CDR3 sequences, over 45% of which are singletons. The sequenced sample consisted of sorted CD4+, CD8+, or CD8+CD57+ T cells (not recorded which) from PBMCs. These receptor sequences come from a human donor in good health, serving as a control. CDR3s include the opening cysteine and the closing phenylalanine or tryptophan. A D gene is named only where the DNA matches it firmly. Size tells how often a clone was seen (once, few, many) or the class of an expanded clone, and some rows leave it out.

len | j_gene | abundance | v_gene | d_gene | CDR3nt | CDR3aa
14 | TRBJ2-1 | many | TRBV19 | . | TGTGCCAGTAGTATAGGAGTGGCGTACAATGAGCAGTTCTTC | CASSIGVAYNEQFF
14 | TRBJ2-1 | . | TRBV15 | TRBD1 | TGTGCCACCAGCAGAGACACAGGGGGCGATGGGCAGCTCTTC | CATSRDTGGDGQLF
12 | TRBJ2-2 | . | TRBV7-9 | . | TGTGCCAGCAGGGGGTGGTCCGGGGAGCTGTTTTTT | CASRGWSGELFF
14 | TRBJ1-6 | . | TRBV19 | . | TGTGCCACTGCAGATGCCCTGATTCATTCACCCCTCCACTTT | CATADALIHSPLHF
14 | TRBJ2-7 | few | TRBV24-1 | TRBD1 | TGTGCCACCAGTGACCCCGCGACAGGGAACGAGCAGTACTTC | CATSDPATGNEQYF
14 | TRBJ1-5 | many | TRBV20-1 | TRBD1 | TGCAGTGCTAGACCGACAGGGAGCAATCAGCCCCAGCATTTT | CSARPTGSNQPQHF
15 | TRBJ2-3 | . | TRBV2 | TRBD2 | TGTGCCAACATAGCTAGCGGGGGTCCCGCAGATACGCAGTATTTT | CANIASGGPADTQYF
10 | TRBJ2-7 | . | TRBV10-3 | . | TGTGCCAGCAGTTATAGCGAGCAGTACTTC | CASSYSEQYF
15 | TRBJ1-6 | . | TRBV7-6 | . | TGTGCCAGCAGCTTGGAAACGGGGTATAATTCACCCCTCCACTTT | CASSLETGYNSPLHF
14 | TRBJ2-3 | many | TRBV25-1 | TRBD2 | TGTGCCAGCGCGCCGGGGGGGTCCACAGATACGCAGTATTTT | CASAPGGSTDTQYF
18 | TRBJ1-6 | . | TRBV20-1 | . | TGCAGTGCTCAATCGACCGGTGGGCAGAGTGAGACGGATTCACCCCTCCACTTT | CSAQSTGGQSETDSPLHF